This T cell receptor beta chain comes out of a study of blood T cell repertoires in COVID-19. Overall study: Both acute and convalescent COVID-19 samples were obtained from the United States, Italy and Spain.

This clone appeared a few times. Original handling: For nucleated cells, counts were estimated from reference gene primer amplification. Profiling relied on immunoSEQ multiplex PCR, and the TCRdb table lists in-frame clones only, not all of them. D and trimming come from the DNA, and the V and J calls and clone size come from that table. There are 250,000 to 300,000 clones in the sample; about 88% occur only once, and about 4.6% lies in the top ten. This CDR3 comprises 14 residues. J lost 7 bases, V lost 8 bases, and 7 bases had no gene match. The germline V gene has CDR1 LGHNA and CDR2 YNFKEQ. The rearrangement joins TRBV4-2 to TRBJ2-1, with TRBD1 matching over 11 bases. The source of this sequence is a middle-aged woman who had recovered from COVID-19. Sequenced input: peripheral blood. The CDR3 nucleotides read TGTGCCAGCCACCCGGGACAGGGGGAGAATGAGCAGTTCTTC. This gives the protein CASHPGQGENEQFF.